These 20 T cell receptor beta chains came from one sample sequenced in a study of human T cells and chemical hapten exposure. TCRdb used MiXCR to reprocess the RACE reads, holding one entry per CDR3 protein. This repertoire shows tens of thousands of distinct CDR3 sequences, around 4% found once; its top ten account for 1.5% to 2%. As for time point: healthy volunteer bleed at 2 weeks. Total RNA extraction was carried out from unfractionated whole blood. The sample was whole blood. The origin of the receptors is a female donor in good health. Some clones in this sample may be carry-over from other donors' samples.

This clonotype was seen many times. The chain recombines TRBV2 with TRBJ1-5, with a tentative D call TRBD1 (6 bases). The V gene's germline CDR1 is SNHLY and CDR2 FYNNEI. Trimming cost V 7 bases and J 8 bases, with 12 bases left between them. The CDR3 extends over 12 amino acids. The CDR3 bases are TGTGCCAGCATGGGGGGCCTGGAGCCCCAGCATTTT. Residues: CASMGGLEPQHF.

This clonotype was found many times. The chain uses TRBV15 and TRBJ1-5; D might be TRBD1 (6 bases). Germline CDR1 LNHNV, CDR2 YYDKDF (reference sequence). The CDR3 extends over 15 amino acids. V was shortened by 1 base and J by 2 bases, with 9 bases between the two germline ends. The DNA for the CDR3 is TGTGCCACCAGCAGAGTCAGGACAGGCAATCAGCCCCAGCATTTT. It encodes CATSRVRTGNQPQHF.

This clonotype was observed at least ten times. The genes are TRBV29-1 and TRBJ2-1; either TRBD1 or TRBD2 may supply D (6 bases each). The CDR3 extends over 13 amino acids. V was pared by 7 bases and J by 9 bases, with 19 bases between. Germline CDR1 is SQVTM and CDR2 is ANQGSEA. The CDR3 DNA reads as TGCAGCGGGTCCGGAGGGGGGTATACTGAGCAGTTCTTC. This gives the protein CSGSGGGYTEQFF.

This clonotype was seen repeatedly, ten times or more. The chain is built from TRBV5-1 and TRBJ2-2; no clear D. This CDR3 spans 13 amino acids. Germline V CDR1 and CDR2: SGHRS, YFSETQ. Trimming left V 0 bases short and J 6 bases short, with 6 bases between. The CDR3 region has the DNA TGCGCCAGCAGCTTGGAGTCTTCCGGGGAGCTGTTTTTT. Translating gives CASSLESSGELFF.

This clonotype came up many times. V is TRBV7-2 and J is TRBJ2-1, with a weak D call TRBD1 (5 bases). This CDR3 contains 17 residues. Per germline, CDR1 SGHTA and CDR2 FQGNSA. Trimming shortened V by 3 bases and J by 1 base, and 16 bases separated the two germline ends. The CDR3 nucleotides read TGTGCCAGCAGCTTCCGCCGTGTGGGGCGGTCCTACAATGAGCAGTTCTTC. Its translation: CASSFRRVGRSYNEQFF.

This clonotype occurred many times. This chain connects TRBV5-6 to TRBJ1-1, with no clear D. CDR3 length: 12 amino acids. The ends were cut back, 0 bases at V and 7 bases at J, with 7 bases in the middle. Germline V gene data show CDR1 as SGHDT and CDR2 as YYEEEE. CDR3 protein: CASSLGGLEAFF. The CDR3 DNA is TGTGCCAGCAGCTTGGGAGGCCTTGAAGCTTTCTTT.

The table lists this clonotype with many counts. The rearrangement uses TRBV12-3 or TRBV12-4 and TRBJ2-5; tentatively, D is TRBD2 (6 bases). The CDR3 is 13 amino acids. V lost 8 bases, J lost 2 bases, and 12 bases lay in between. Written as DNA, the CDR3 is TGTGCCAGCTCCACTAGCAGACAAGAGACCCAGTACTTC. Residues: CASSTSRQETQYF.

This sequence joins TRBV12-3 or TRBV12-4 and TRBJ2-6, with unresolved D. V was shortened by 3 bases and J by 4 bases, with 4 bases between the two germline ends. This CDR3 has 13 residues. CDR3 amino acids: CASSFLGANVLTF. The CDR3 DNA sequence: TGTGCCAGCAGTTTCCTCGGGGCCAACGTCCTGACTTTC.

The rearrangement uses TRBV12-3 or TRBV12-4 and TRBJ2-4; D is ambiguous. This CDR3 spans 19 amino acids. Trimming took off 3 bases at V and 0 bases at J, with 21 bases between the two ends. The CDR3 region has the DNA TGTGCCAGCAGTTTCTCGGGTATAAAAAGCGTGGTAGCCAAAAACATTCAGTACTTC. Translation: CASSFSGIKSVVAKNIQYF.

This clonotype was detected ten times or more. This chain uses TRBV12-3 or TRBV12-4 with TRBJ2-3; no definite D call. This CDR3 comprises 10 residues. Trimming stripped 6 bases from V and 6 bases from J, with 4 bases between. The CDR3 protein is CASRGDTQYF. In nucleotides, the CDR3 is TGTGCCAGCAGGGGTGATACGCAGTATTTT.

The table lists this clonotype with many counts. Here the CDR3 DNA reads TGTGCCAGCAGCCCCCAAATGAGAGGTGAAAAACTGTTTTTT. This gives the protein CASSPQMRGEKLFF. This chain links TRBV7-2 with TRBJ1-4, with D unresolved. The germline V gene has CDR1 SGHTA and CDR2 FQGNSA. The CDR3 loop spans 14 amino acids. Trimming took off 5 bases at V and 7 bases at J, with 14 bases between the two ends.

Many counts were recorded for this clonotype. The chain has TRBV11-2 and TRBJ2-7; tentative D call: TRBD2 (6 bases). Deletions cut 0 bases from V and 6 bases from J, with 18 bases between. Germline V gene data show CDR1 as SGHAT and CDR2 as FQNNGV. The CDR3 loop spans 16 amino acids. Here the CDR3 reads CASSLDRTRVGGEQYF. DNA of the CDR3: TGTGCCAGCAGCTTAGATAGGACCAGGGTCGGGGGCGAGCAGTACTTC.

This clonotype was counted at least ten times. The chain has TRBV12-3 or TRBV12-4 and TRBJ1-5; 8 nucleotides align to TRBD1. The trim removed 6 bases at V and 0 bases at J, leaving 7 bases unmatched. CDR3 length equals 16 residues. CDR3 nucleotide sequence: TGTGCCAGCAGGCGAACAGGGGGATATAGCAATCAGCCCCAGCATTTT. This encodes CASRRTGGYSNQPQHF.

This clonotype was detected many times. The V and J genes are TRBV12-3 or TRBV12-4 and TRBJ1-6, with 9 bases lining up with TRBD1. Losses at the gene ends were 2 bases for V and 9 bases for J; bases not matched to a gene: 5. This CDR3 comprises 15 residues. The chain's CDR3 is CASSLTGQGFSPLHF. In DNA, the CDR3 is TGTGCCAGCAGTTTAACAGGACAGGGGTTTTCACCCCTCCACTTT.

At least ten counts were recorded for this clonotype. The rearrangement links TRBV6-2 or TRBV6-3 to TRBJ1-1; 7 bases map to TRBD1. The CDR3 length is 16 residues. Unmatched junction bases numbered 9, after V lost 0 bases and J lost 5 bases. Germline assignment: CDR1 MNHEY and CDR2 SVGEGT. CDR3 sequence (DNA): TGTGCCAGCAGTTACTCGACAGGGCGGGTTCATACTGAAGCTTTCTTT. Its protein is CASSYSTGRVHTEAFF.

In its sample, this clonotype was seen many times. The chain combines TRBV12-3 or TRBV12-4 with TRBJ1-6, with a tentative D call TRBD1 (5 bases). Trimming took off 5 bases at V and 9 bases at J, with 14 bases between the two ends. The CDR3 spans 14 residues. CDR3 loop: CASSPLGGGSPLHF. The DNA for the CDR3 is TGTGCCAGCAGTCCCCTTGGGGGGGGTTCACCCCTCCACTTT.

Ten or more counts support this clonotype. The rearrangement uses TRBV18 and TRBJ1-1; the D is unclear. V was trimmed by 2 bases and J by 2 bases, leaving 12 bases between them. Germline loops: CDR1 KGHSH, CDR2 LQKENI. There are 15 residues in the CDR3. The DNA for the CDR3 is TGTGCCAGCTCACCAAGGTCCGCAGACAACACTGAAGCTTTCTTT. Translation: CASSPRSADNTEAFF.

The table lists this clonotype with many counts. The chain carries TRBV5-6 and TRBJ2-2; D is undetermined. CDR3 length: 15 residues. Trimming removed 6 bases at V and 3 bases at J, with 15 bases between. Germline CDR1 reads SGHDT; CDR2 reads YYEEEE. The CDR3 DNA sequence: TGTGCCAGCACCTACTGGACCGGGCACACCGGGGAGCTGTTTTTT. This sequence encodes CASTYWTGHTGELFF.

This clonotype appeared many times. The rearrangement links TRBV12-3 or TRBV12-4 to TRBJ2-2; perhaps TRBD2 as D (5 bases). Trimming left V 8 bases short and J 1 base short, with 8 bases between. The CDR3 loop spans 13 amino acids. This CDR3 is CASAGRNTGELFF. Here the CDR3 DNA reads TGTGCCAGCGCGGGCAGGAACACCGGGGAGCTGTTTTTT.

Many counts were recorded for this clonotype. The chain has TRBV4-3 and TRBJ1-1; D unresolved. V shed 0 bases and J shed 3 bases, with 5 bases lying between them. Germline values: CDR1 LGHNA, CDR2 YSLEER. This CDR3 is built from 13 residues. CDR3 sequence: CASSQDPDTEAFF. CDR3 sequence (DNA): TGCGCCAGCAGCCAAGACCCCGACACTGAAGCTTTCTTT.